The TCR beta chain under discussion was sequenced for a study of blood T cell repertoires in COVID-19. Study at large: T cells, B-cell-depleted T cells, or PBMCs supplied cDNA or gDNA.

CDR1 and CDR2 from the germline V gene are SGHNT and YYREEE (reference sequence). V gave up 4 bases and J gave up 4 bases; unmatched junction bases: 4. The CDR3 sequence is 14 residues long. Authors' processing steps: Cell counts per sample came from amplifying reference gene primers. The table came from immunoSEQ multiplex PCR; TCRdb's copy has only in-frame clones and leaves some out. V, J and clone size derive from that table, while D and trimming were established from the DNA sequence. The table has approximately 220,000 clones, approximately 83% seen once; the top ten hold roughly 2.4%. This sequence originates from a woman aged 55-75 years with acute or convalescent COVID-19. Sequencing input: peripheral blood. The chain carries TRBV5-4 and TRBJ1-2, with 10 bases aligning to TRBD1. The CDR3: CASSPRDRGYGYTF. DNA for the CDR3: TGTGCCAGCAGCCCACGGGACAGGGGCTATGGCTACACCTTC.